A selection of T cell receptor beta chains follows, all from one sample in a study of blood T cell repertoires in COVID-19. Clones were sequenced by immunoSEQ multiplex PCR, and TCRdb holds only the in-frame ones, with some missing. The table includes some 200,000 clones, approximately 90% detected once. What was sequenced was peripheral blood. The receptors originated from a man aged 50-59 years with COVID-19, enrolled during active disease. Each CDR3 is given with its conserved first and last residue. A D gene is named only where the DNA matches it firmly. Some rows mark clone size as missing; the rest say once, few, many or name a class of expanded clone.

>few|TRBV7-2|TRBJ2-3|TRBD1
CASSPTGFVSDTQYF
TGTGCCAGCAGCCCGACAGGGTTCGTCTCAGATACGCAGTATTTT
>NA|TRBV7-6|TRBJ2-2|NA
CASSHTSGTGELFF
TGTGCCAGCAGCCATACAAGTGGCACCGGGGAGCTGTTTTTT
>NA|TRBV6-6|TRBJ1-1|TRBD1
CASRGTENTEAFF
TGTGCCAGCAGGGGGACAGAGAACACTGAAGCTTTCTTT
>NA|TRBV7-8|TRBJ1-3|NA
CASSLLGPNSGNTIYF
TGTGCCAGCAGCTTACTTGGGCCGAACTCTGGAAACACCATATATTTT
>NA|TRBV5-1|TRBJ2-1|TRBD2
CASSRDPTSGRAINEQFF
TGCGCCAGCAGCCGAGACCCGACTAGCGGGAGGGCCATCAATGAGCAGTTCTTC
>NA|TRBV9|TRBJ2-1|TRBD2
CASSDSGSTYNEQFF
TGTGCCAGCAGCGATAGCGGGAGTACCTACAATGAGCAGTTCTTC
>NA|TRBV7-6|TRBJ2-2|TRBD1
CASSEDRGTGELFF
TGTGCCAGCAGCGAGGACAGGGGGACCGGGGAGCTGTTTTTT
>few|TRBV18|TRBJ2-1|TRBD1
CASSRRTGGSVNEQFF
TGTGCCAGCTCACGAAGGACAGGGGGAAGCGTTAATGAGCAGTTCTTC
>NA|TRBV29-1|TRBJ2-7|TRBD2
CSVDGLAGTHYEQYF
TGCAGCGTTGACGGACTAGCGGGGACTCACTACGAGCAGTACTTC
>NA|TRBV19|TRBJ1-4|TRBD1
CASSTEGTGREKLFF
TGTGCCAGTAGTACAGAGGGGACAGGGAGGGAAAAACTGTTTTTT
>NA|TRBV28|TRBJ2-2|NA
CASSFFRSPGELFF
TGTGCCAGCAGTTTCTTCAGGTCGCCCGGGGAGCTGTTTTTT
>NA|TRBV5-1|TRBJ2-3|TRBD2
CASSHTSGGALSDTQYF
TGCGCCAGCAGCCATACTAGCGGGGGGGCTTTATCAGATACGCAGTATTTT
>NA|TRBV5-1|TRBJ2-1|TRBD1
CASSRDSSAIAANEQFF
TGCGCCAGCAGTAGGGACAGTAGTGCGATTGCAGCAAATGAGCAGTTCTTC
>NA|TRBV28|TRBJ1-5|TRBD1
CASSWDRDQPQHF
TGTGCCAGCAGTTGGGACAGAGATCAGCCCCAGCATTTT
>NA|TRBV9|TRBJ1-2|NA
CASSVDDGGYGYTF
TGTGCCAGCAGCGTAGACGACGGGGGGTATGGCTACACCTTC
>NA|TRBV11-1|TRBJ2-7|NA
CASSLAIGGAISAEQYF
TGTGCCAGCAGCTTAGCGATCGGCGGGGCAATCTCGGCCGAGCAGTACTTC
>NA|TRBV3-1/TRBV3-2|TRBJ2-2|NA
CASRRSGGTGELFF
TGTGCCAGCAGAAGATCAGGAGGCACCGGGGAGCTGTTTTTT
>NA|TRBV4-3|TRBJ1-1|TRBD1
CASSLTQGKVRTEAFF
TGCGCCAGCAGCCTTACACAGGGGAAGGTTCGTACTGAAGCTTTCTTT
>NA|TRBV7-9|TRBJ1-5|TRBD1
CASSLTGQGASQPQHF
TGTGCCAGCAGCCTGACCGGACAGGGAGCCTCTCAGCCCCAGCATTTT
>NA|TRBV9|TRBJ1-1|NA
CASSVAPIGRQGLKAFF
TGTGCCAGCAGCGTAGCCCCGATCGGTAGGCAGGGTTTAAAAGCTTTCTTT
>once|TRBV19|TRBJ2-7|TRBD1
CASSVRDRGLDEQYF
TGTGCCAGTAGCGTTCGGGACAGGGGGCTGGACGAGCAGTACTTC
>NA|TRBV27|TRBJ2-6|NA
CASSRDIGANVLTF
TGTGCCAGCAGTAGGGACATTGGGGCCAACGTCCTGACTTTC
>NA|TRBV6-4|TRBJ2-2|TRBD1
CASSPEGALNTGELFF
TGTGCCAGCAGCCCCGAGGGGGCCTTGAACACCGGGGAGCTGTTTTTT
>once|TRBV2|TRBJ2-7|NA
CASRRDSTAEQYF
TGTGCCAGCAGGAGGGACTCGACCGCTGAGCAGTACTTC
>NA|TRBV18|TRBJ2-1|TRBD2
CASSPPWTRGAFYNEQFF
TGTGCCAGCTCACCACCGTGGACTAGAGGGGCCTTTTACAATGAGCAGTTCTTC
>NA|TRBV24-1|TRBJ2-3|NA
CATSDPSDSTDTQYF
TGTGCCACCAGTGATCCTAGCGATAGCACAGATACGCAGTATTTT
>few|TRBV4-2|TRBJ2-3|TRBD2
CASSPRLSGGAVFEQYF
TGTGCCAGCAGCCCCAGACTTAGCGGGGGGGCCGTGTTTGAGCAGTATTTT
>NA|TRBV27|TRBJ2-1|TRBD2
CASSSPRTSSYNEQFF
TGTGCCAGCAGTTCACCTCGGACTAGCTCATACAATGAGCAGTTCTTC
>NA|TRBV3-1/TRBV3-2|TRBJ1-4|NA
CASSQRTLGEGEKLFF
TGTGCCAGCAGCCAAAGGACCCTCGGGGAGGGTGAAAAACTGTTTTTT
>NA|TRBV29-1|TRBJ2-7|NA
CSVGQGMREQYF
TGCAGCGTTGGTCAGGGGATGCGCGAGCAGTACTTC
>NA|TRBV19|TRBJ2-7|TRBD2
CASGPSGSPYEQYF
TGTGCCAGTGGTCCTAGCGGGAGTCCCTACGAGCAGTACTTC
>NA|TRBV5-4|TRBJ2-7|TRBD1
CASSLGTGPVYEQYF
TGTGCCAGCAGCTTGGGGACAGGGCCCGTTTACGAGCAGTACTTC
>NA|TRBV18|TRBJ1-1|NA
CASSPSRGAMNTEAFF
TGTGCCAGCTCACCAAGCAGGGGCGCTATGAACACTGAAGCTTTCTTT
>NA|TRBV10-2|TRBJ2-1|NA
CASRAGGYNEQFF
TGCGCCAGCAGAGCGGGCGGCTACAATGAGCAGTTCTTC
>NA|TRBV25-1|TRBJ2-5|TRBD1
CASSDLGTGEQETQYF
TGTGCCAGCAGTGACCTGGGGACAGGAGAACAAGAGACCCAGTACTTC
>NA|TRBV4-3|TRBJ1-6|NA
CASSLDRTNSPLHF
TGCGCCAGCAGCCTGGACAGAACGAATTCACCCCTCCACTTT
>NA|TRBV9|TRBJ2-7|TRBD2
CASSAPPGRKSYEQYF
TGTGCCAGCAGCGCCCCCCCCGGGAGGAAATCCTACGAGCAGTACTTC
>NA|TRBV5-6|TRBJ2-3|TRBD1
CASSSPGGQGTDTQYF
TGTGCCAGCAGCTCCCCCGGGGGACAGGGCACAGATACGCAGTATTTT
>NA|TRBV3-1/TRBV3-2|TRBJ1-4|TRBD1
CASSTRQGWGKLFF
TGTGCCAGCAGCACCCGACAGGGTTGGGGAAAACTGTTTTTT
>NA|TRBV5-5|TRBJ2-7|NA
CASSPILGGYEQYF
TGTGCCAGCAGCCCGATCCTGGGGGGATACGAGCAGTACTTC
>NA|TRBV2|TRBJ2-5|TRBD2
CASSFGTSRETQYF
TGTGCCAGCAGCTTCGGGACTAGCCGAGAGACCCAGTACTTC
>NA|TRBV7-9|TRBJ2-1|TRBD2
CASSLVAVGLASEQFF
TGTGCCAGCAGCTTAGTGGCAGTGGGACTAGCGAGTGAGCAGTTCTTC
>NA|TRBV27|TRBJ2-5|NA
CASSLHGLIQYF
TGTGCCAGCAGTTTACATGGACTAATCCAGTACTTC
>once|TRBV5-4|TRBJ2-7|TRBD1
CASSLKGAGSYEQYF
TGTGCCAGCAGCTTAAAGGGGGCAGGCTCCTACGAGCAGTACTTC
>NA|TRBV7-2|TRBJ2-5|TRBD1
CASSSQGVQTQYF
TGTGCCAGCAGCTCCCAGGGGGTTCAGACCCAGTACTTC
>NA|TRBV6-1|TRBJ2-3|TRBD2
CASSAHTSGGGDTQYF
TGTGCCAGCAGTGCCCATACTAGCGGGGGAGGAGATACGCAGTATTTT
>NA|TRBV6-5|TRBJ1-2|NA
CASSPDILLGYTF
TGTGCCAGCAGTCCGGACATCCTTCTTGGCTACACCTTC